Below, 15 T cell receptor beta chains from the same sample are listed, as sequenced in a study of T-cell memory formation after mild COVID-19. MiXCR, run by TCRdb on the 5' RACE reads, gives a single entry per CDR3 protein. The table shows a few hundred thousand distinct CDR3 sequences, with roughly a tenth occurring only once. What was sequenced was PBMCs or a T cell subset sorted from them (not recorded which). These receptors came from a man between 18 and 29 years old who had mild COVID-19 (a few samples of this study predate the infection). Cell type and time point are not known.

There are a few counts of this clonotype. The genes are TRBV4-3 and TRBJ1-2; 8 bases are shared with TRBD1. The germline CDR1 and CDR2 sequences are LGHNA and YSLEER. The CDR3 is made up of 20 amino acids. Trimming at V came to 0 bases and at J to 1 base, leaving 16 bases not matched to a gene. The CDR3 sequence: CASSQDWGLGDRSDNYGYTF. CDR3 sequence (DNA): TGCGCCAGCAGCCAAGATTGGGGCTTGGGGGACAGGTCCGATAACTATGGCTACACCTTC.

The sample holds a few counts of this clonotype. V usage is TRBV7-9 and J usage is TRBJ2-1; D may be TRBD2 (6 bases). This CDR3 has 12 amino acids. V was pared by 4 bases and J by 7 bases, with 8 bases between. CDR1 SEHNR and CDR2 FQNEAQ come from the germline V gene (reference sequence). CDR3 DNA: TGTGCCAGCAGCTGGGGGGAAAATGAGCAGTTCTTC. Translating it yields CASSWGENEQFF. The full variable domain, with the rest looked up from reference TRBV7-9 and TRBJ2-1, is DTGVSQNPRHKITKRGQNVTFRCDPISEHNRLYWYRQTLGQGPEFLTYFQNEAQLEKSRLLSDRFSAERPKGSFSTLEIQRTEQGDSAMYLCASSWGENEQFFGPGTRLTVL.

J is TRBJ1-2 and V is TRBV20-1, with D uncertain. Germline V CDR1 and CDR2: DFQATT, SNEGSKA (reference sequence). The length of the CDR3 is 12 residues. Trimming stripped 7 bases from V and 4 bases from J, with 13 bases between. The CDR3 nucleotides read TGCAGTGGTTTCAAGCAGCCCTATGGCTACACCTTC. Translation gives CSGFKQPYGYTF.

CDR3 region: CASSESTGELFF. The CDR3 bases are TGTGCCAGCAGTGAATCCACCGGGGAGCTGTTTTTT. The rearrangement joins TRBV25-1 to TRBJ2-2; D is uncertain. The CDR3 is 12 amino acids. The V end was cut by 1 base, the J end by 4 bases, with 1 base between. Germline V gene sequence: CDR1 MGHDK, CDR2 SYGVNS.

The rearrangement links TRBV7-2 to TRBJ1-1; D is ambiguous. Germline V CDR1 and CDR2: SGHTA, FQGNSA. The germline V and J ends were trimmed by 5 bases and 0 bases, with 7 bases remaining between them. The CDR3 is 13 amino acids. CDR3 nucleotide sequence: TGTGCCAGCAGCCGGCAGGTGAACACTGAAGCTTTCTTT. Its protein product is CASSRQVNTEAFF.

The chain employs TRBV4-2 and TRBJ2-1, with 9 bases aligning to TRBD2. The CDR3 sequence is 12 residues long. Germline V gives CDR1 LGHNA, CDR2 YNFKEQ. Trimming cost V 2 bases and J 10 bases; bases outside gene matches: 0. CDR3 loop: CASSQLAGEQFF. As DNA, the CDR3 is TGTGCCAGCAGCCAACTAGCGGGGGAGCAGTTCTTC.

The CDR3 is CARPGGGTYEQYF. The CDR3 DNA reads as TGTGCCAGGCCTGGGGGGGGTACCTACGAGCAGTACTTC. The chain combines TRBV19 with TRBJ2-7; 7 nucleotides align to TRBD2. Germline V gene sequence: CDR1 LNHDA, CDR2 SQIVND (reference sequence). The CDR3 loop spans 13 amino acids. V lost 9 bases and J lost 2; bases outside the gene matches: 7.

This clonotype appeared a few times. CDR3 nucleotides: TGTGCCAGCACCCAACCCCCCGGCACTGAAGCTTTCTTT. Residues: CASTQPPGTEAFF. The chain employs TRBV28 and TRBJ1-1; no clear D gene. V was clipped by 7 bases and J by 4 bases, with 13 bases between them. Germline CDR1 is MDHEN and CDR2 is SYDVKM. CDR3 length: 13 residues. The full variable domain, its missing parts supplied by reference TRBV28 and TRBJ1-1, is DVKVTQSSRYLVKRTGEKVFLECVQDMDHENMFWYRQDPGLGLRLIYFSYDVKMKEKGDIPEGYSVSREKKERFSLILESASTNQTSMYLCASTQPPGTEAFFGQGTRLTVV.

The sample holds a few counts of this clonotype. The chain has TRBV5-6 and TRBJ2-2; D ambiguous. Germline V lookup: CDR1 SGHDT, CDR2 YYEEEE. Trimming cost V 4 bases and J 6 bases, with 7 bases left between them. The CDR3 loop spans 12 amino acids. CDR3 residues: CASSKEPGELFF. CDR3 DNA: TGTGCCAGCAGCAAGGAGCCCGGGGAGCTGTTTTTT.

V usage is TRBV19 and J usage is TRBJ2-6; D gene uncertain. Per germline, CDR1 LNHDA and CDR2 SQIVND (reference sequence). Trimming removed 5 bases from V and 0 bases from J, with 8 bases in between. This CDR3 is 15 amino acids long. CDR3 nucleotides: TGTGCCAGTAGTGATACGGGCTCTGGGGCCAACGTCCTGACTTTC. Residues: CASSDTGSGANVLTF.

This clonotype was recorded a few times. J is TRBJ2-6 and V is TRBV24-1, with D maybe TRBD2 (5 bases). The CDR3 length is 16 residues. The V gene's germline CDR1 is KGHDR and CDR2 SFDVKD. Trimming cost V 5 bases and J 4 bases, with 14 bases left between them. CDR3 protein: CATSGSEGFGANVLTF. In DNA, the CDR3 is TGTGCCACCAGTGGTTCTGAGGGATTCGGGGCCAACGTCCTGACTTTC.

The CDR3 region has the DNA TGTGCCAGCAGTTGGTCAGGGACAGCTTATAATTCACCCCTCCACTTT. It yields the protein CASSWSGTAYNSPLHF. The chain joins TRBV6-5 to TRBJ1-6; TRBD1 matches 7 bases. V gave up 4 bases and J gave up 4 bases; unmatched junction bases: 7. CDR3 length: 16 residues. The V gene's germline CDR1 is MNHEY and CDR2 SVGAGI.

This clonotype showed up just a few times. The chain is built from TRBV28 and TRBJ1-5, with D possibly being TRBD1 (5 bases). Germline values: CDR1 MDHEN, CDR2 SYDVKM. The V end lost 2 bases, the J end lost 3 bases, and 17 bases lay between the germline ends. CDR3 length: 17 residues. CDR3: CASSLEGSGRPNQPQHF. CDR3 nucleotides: TGTGCCAGCAGTTTAGAGGGTTCGGGACGGCCCAATCAGCCCCAGCATTTT. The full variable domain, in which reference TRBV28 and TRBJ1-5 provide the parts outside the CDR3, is DVKVTQSSRYLVKRTGEKVFLECVQDMDHENMFWYRQDPGLGLRLIYFSYDVKMKEKGDIPEGYSVSREKKERFSLILESASTNQTSMYLCASSLEGSGRPNQPQHFGDGTRLSIL.

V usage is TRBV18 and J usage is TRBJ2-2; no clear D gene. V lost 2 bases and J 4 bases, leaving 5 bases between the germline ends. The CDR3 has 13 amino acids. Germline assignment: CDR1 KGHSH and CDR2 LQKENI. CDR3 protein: CASSPGITGELFF. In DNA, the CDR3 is TGTGCCAGCTCACCAGGGATCACCGGGGAGCTGTTTTTT.

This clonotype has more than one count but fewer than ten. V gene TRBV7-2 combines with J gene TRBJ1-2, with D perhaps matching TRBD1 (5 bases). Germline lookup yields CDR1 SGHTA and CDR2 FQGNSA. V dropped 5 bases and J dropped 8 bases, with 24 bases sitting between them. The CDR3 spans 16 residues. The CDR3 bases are TGTGCCAGCAGCGACAAGACGGCCGGGACTGTTGGCGGCTACACCTTC. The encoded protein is CASSDKTAGTVGGYTF.